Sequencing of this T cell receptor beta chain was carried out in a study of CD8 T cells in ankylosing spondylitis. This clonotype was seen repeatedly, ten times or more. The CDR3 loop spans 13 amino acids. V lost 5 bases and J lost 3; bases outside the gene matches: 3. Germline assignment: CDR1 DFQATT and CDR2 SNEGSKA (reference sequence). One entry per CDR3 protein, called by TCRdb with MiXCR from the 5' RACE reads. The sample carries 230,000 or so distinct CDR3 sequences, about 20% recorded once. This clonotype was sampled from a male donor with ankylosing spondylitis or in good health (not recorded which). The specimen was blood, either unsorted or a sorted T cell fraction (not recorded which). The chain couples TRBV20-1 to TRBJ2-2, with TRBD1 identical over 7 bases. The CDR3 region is CSADDRDTGELFF. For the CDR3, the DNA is TGCAGTGCTGACGACAGGGACACCGGGGAGCTGTTTTTT.